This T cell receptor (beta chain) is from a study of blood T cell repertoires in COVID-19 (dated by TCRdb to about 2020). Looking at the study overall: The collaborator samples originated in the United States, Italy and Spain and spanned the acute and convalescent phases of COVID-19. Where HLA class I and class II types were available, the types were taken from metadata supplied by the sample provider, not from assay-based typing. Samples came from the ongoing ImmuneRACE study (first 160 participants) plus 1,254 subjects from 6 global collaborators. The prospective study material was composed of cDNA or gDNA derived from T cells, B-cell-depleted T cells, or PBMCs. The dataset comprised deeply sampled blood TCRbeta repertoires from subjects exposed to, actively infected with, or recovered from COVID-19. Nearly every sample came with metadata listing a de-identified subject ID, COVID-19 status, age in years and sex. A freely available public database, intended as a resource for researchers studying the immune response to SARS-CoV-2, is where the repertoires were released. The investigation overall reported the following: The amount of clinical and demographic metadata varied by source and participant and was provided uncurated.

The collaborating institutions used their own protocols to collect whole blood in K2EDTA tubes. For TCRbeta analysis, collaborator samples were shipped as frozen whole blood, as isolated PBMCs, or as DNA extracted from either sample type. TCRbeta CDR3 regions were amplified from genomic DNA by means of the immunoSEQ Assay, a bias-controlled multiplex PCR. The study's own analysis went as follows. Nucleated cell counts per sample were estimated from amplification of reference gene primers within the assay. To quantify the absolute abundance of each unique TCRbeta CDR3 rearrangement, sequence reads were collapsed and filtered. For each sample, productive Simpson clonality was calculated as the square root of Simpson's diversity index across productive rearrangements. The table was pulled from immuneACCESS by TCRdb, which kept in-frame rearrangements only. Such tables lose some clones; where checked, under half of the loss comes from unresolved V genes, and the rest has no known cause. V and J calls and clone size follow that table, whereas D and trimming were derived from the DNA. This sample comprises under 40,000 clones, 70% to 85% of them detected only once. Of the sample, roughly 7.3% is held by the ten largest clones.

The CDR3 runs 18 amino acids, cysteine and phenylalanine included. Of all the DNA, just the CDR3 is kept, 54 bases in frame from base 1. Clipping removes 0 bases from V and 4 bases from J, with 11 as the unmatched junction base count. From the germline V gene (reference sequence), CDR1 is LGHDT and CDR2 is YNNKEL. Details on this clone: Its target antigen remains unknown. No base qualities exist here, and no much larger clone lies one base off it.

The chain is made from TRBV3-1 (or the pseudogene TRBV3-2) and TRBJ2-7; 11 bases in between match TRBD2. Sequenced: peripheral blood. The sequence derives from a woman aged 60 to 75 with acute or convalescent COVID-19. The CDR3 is CASSQEGPTSGGSYEQYF. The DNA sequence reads TGTGCCAGCAGCCAAGAGGGCCCCACTAGCGGGGGATCATACGAGCAGTACTTC.